The entry below gives a single T cell receptor beta chain sequence along with its context. This clone has more than one count but fewer than ten. What this receptor recognizes is not known. No qualities accompany the bases; no much larger clone lies one base away. The sample is drawn from a study of beta chain features in type 1 diabetes (dated by TCRdb to 2016 to 2018). Some background on the complete study: No differences in mean age, gender distribution, total cell number or subset yield were found between patients and healthy donors. The study compared TCRB repertoires of sorted circulating CD4+ T cell subsets between recently diagnosed type 1 diabetes patients and matched healthy donors. A total of 100 million to 110 million sorted cells were examined across all samples, and a strong correlation was observed between cell number per subset and RNA yield. Regulatory and stem cell-like memory subsets were obtained from only 8 patients and about 8 healthy donors, while naive and central memory subsets were obtained from all 28 donors. Overall study results and their limits: Because the HLA sub-analyses included only small numbers of individuals, any influence of HLA type on TCRB rearrangement was left unresolved. Patients with type 1 diabetes made fewer insertions and deleted more nucleotides at VDJ recombination sites, implying thymic rearrangement abnormalities. Because cDNA rather than genomic DNA was sequenced, highly expressing activated cells could have been over-represented, although no difference in activation and CD3 levels was found between groups. A moderate but significant shortening of TCRB CDR3 length was observed in type 1 diabetes patients in all four CD4+ subsets. Shorter templates might have been favored by PCR, but patient and control samples were amplified and corrected together, so both groups would have been affected equally by any skew. Naive, central memory and regulatory TCRB repertoires appeared to be more alike among patients than among healthy donors.

The germline V gene yields MNHNS for CDR1 and SASEGT for CDR2. Cut back by 6 bases and 6 bases, the V and J ends lie 20 bases apart. The CDR3 holds 15 amino acids from the cysteine to the phenylalanine. Only the CDR3 portion is preserved as DNA: 45 bases, with reading frame beginning at the first base. A single peripheral blood draw of about 116 mL on average was collected from each donor into heparinised tubes. A BD FACSAria II and a panel including CD45RO, CCR7, CD25, CD127, CD95 and CD27 were used to sort naive, central memory, regulatory and stem cell-like memory CD4+ T cells. Every sorted population had a purity above 95%. PBMCs were isolated right away by Lymphoprep density gradient centrifugation and were stained directly, without culture. To minimize batch effects, samples were stained and sorted in pairs, one healthy donor with one patient per experiment. All of the isolated RNA was reverse transcribed with the High Capacity cDNA Reverse Transcription Kit, so expressed TCRB transcripts were sequenced. Deep immunoSEQ sequencing was applied to naive, central memory and regulatory T cell samples, giving an average of roughly 3.6 million total reads per sample. After sorted cells were lysed in RLT buffer, RNA was extracted with DNase-treated RNeasy Micro or Mini kits, with the choice depending on cell number. To prevent cross-contamination, every cell subset was processed on its own, while patient and healthy donor samples were processed together. The immunoSEQ multiplex PCR was used to amplify TCRB sequences from cDNA, generating 87-bp fragments that spanned the CDR3 region. Sequencing of the amplicons was performed on the Illumina HiSeq platform. The authors' analysis ran thus. Synthetic template baselines were used to correct PCR bias computationally, reads within Hamming distance 2 were collapsed together, and singletons that could not be merged were discarded. By aligning reads against IMGT, V, D and J genes, CDR3 length, and insertions or deletions at six rearrangement sites were assigned. Within each subset, clonotype counts were normalized to the number of sorted cells before true diversity and Gini coefficients were calculated with the tcR R package. Repertoire sharing was quantified using the overlap coefficient calculated on TCRB nucleotide sequences. Out-of-frame TCRB sequences from naive cells were analyzed as a proxy for the pre-selection repertoire. What TCRdb holds here is the immuneACCESS table cut down to in-frame rearrangements. Part of the clones is not present; checked against another copy, under half of the missing clones reflect an unresolved V gene, and the others are unexplained. V and J calls and clone size follow that table, whereas D and trimming were derived from the DNA. The sample data list approximately 600,000 clones, and 9.5% to 15% of these were observed just once. The top ten hold 0.095% to 0.15% of the sample.

Sequences were obtained from naive CD4+ T cells from blood. According to the study, the label for this sample's cell subset or site signals: true naive CD4+ T cells. The TCR was taken from a man in his thirties or forties with type 1 diabetes. Recombination connected TRBV6-1 to TRBJ1-1, with a weak D call of TRBD1 (5 bases match). The DNA sequence follows: TGTGCCAGCAGGTTTGGGGCAGAAACTGACCCTGAAGCTTTCTTT. It translates to CASRFGAETDPEAFF.